This T cell receptor (beta chain) was found in a study of PD-1 blockade in classical Hodgkin lymphoma. With regard to this clone: Its target is unknown.

The method was immunoSEQ multiplex PCR; TCRdb's version includes in-frame clones alone and lacks a portion of them. The sample has fewer than 14,000 clones, roughly four fifths seen once. Overall study findings and caveats: Significant TCR diversity gains by C4D1 occurred in CD4+ but not CD8+ cells.

This CDR3 has 15 amino acids. CDR1 and CDR2 from the germline V gene are SGHNT and YENEEA. The V end lost 4 bases, the J end lost 0 bases, and 9 bases lay between the germline ends. The sample's time point: cycle 4 day 1 (C4D1), after 5 to 7 weeks of nivolumab. There was relapse after autologous stem cell transplantation in every patient, and there was variation in brentuximab vedotin exposure. Magnetic depletion of unwanted cells isolated CD4+ T cells from thawed PBMCs. This TCR came from a human donor with classical Hodgkin lymphoma. The chain combines TRBV11-3 with TRBJ2-2; D gene ambiguous. The starting material was CD4+ T cells from blood, obtained before the fourth cycle of nivolumab. Written as DNA, the CDR3 is TGTGCCAGCAGCTCCGCGCGGACGAACACCGGGGAGCTGTTTTTT. This translates into CASSSARTNTGELFF.